The rows below give T cell receptor beta chains drawn from one sample of a study of T cell responses to AZD1222 COVID-19 vaccine. Only in-frame clones appear in the TCRdb table, and some are missing; sequencing was by immunoSEQ multiplex PCR. The repertoire holds around 130,000 clones, with 88% as singletons. The sequencing here drew on peripheral blood, taken on day 0 of AZD1222 vaccination. The receptors originated from an adult in good health. Both conserved end residues are trimmed from each CDR3. The size field is filled for only some rows; it gives once, few, many or a size class.

CDR3 protein: ASSLQVSGNQPQH
J gene: TRBJ1-5
V gene: TRBV19
clone size: once

CDR3 protein: ASSSGAAGNTIY
J gene: TRBJ1-3
V gene: TRBV11-2
clone size: NA

CDR3 protein: ASSTGTVNNSPLH
J gene: TRBJ1-6
V gene: TRBV5-1
clone size: NA

CDR3 protein: ASSYTEGNQPQH
J gene: TRBJ1-5
V gene: TRBV6-2/TRBV6-3
clone size: NA

CDR3 protein: AISEGTMGGAGNTIY
J gene: TRBJ1-3
V gene: TRBV10-3
clone size: NA

CDR3 protein: AINTGTGGREQY
J gene: TRBJ2-7
V gene: TRBV10-3
clone size: once

CDR3 protein: ASSLIGGGATDTQY
J gene: TRBJ2-3
V gene: TRBV7-3
clone size: NA

CDR3 protein: ASRGQGMSNQPQH
J gene: TRBJ1-5
V gene: TRBV19
clone size: few

CDR3 protein: ASSADRSSYEQY
J gene: TRBJ2-7
V gene: TRBV11-3
clone size: NA

CDR3 protein: ASSQPQGPFKTF
J gene: TRBJ1-1
V gene: TRBV11-2
clone size: once

CDR3 protein: ASSAVGPYEQY
J gene: TRBJ2-7
V gene: TRBV7-2
clone size: NA

CDR3 protein: ASSAGTGARAQY
J gene: TRBJ2-5
V gene: TRBV10-2
clone size: NA

CDR3 protein: ASSVEDRVWNTIY
J gene: TRBJ1-3
V gene: TRBV9
clone size: NA

CDR3 protein: ASSGRVTANTGELF
J gene: TRBJ2-2
V gene: TRBV13
clone size: NA

CDR3 protein: ASSLNRGANGGYT
J gene: TRBJ1-2
V gene: TRBV28
clone size: NA

CDR3 protein: ASSVGLDGYT
J gene: TRBJ1-2
V gene: TRBV9
clone size: NA

CDR3 protein: ASSSRPSPGGNTIY
J gene: TRBJ1-3
V gene: TRBV9
clone size: NA

CDR3 protein: ASSLTTGAEYAGYT
J gene: TRBJ1-2
V gene: TRBV11-2
clone size: NA

CDR3 protein: ASSMTSGGSYEQY
J gene: TRBJ2-7
V gene: TRBV19
clone size: once

CDR3 protein: ASSQQGGGYGYT
J gene: TRBJ1-2
V gene: TRBV28
clone size: NA